This T cell receptor beta chain originates from a study of T cell responses to AZD1222 COVID-19 vaccine (dated by TCRdb to the early 2020s). In terms of the full investigation: TCR sequencing covered more than 230 trial participants: around 210 given two doses of AZD1222 and 26 given two doses of MenACWY control vaccine. Enrollment into the trials was organized by age into subgroups of 18-55, 56-69 and 70-plus years, and those subgroups contained roughly 150, 30 and 60 TCR-sequenced participants, respectively.

The CDR3, from cysteine to phenylalanine, totals 12 residues. Only CDR3 DNA remains: 36 bases, in frame from the first base. V was cut back by 5 bases and J by 4 bases, leaving a gap of 7 bases between them. In the germline V gene, CDR1 corresponds to SGHVS and CDR2 to FQNEAQ. The sample's time point, from its label and the paper: about 28 days (+/-7) after the second vaccine dose. In the paper's terms, the treatment or condition label means: meningococcal conjugate vaccine given as trial control. Vaccinee samples came from UK trials COV001 and COV002, including a single-blind randomized controlled phase 2/3 trial of AZD1222 (ChAdOx1 nCoV-19) in healthy adults. For TCRbeta chain sequencing, PBMC samples were collected from trial participants at day 0 and at day 28 after the second dose. The CDR3 regions of human TCRbeta chains were analyzed by immunosequencing. As for the original processing: Repertoire TCRs were matched against a reference library of SARS-CoV-2-specific TCRs generated with the MIRA antigen-specificity platform. Breadth meant the fraction of unique TCRs that were SARS-CoV-2-associated, whereas depth meant the fraction of total T cells that were SARS-CoV-2-associated. Each spike-specific TCR was assigned to its reactive spike region and to a CD4 or CD8 class using the MIRA data. Log10-transformed breadth and depth values were compared by one-way ANOVA with Sidak's multiple comparisons tests. TCRdb took this table from immuneACCESS and kept in-frame rearrangements with V and J called. Such tables lack part of the clones; where checked against another copy, unresolved V genes explain under half of the gap, and the rest is unexplained. The DNA was the basis for D and trimming; V, J and clone size are from that table. The sample table contains about 140,000 clones; only one count was recorded for roughly 87% of them. Jointly, the top ten make up roughly 5.4% of the sample.

What the research found in general, with its limitations: CD4 TCRs associated with the vaccine covered the entire spike protein, and the dominant responses were in regions 160-218 and 743-854. The 56-69-year group was small, and its depth increase did not reach significance, likely because of low power. After two AZD1222 doses, both the breadth and the depth of spike-specific TCRs were significantly higher than at day 0 and than in MenACWY recipients. Because no day 14 peak-response samples were available, repertoires were characterized only after the peak T cell response. Conclusions about previously exposed vaccinees are limited, since just five or six AZD1222 recipients were seropositive for SARS-CoV-2 at baseline. Most participants were white British and females outnumbered males, and the authors suggested that clonal diversity may have been underestimated. Nearly half of unique spike-specific TCRs reportedly recognized epitopes outside regions mutated in the B.1.351 and B.1.1.7 variants.

Comment on this clone: There is no known antigen for this receptor. It has no much larger one-base neighbor in the sample; base qualities were not kept.

The sequence links TRBV7-8 to TRBJ2-3; there is no confident call for the D gene. The sequencing here drew on peripheral blood, taken 28 days after the second dose of the MenACWY control vaccine. This clonotype originated in an adult who received the MenACWY meningococcal vaccine as a control. CDR3 region: CASSTIPDTQYF. In nucleotides, the sequence is TGTGCCAGCAGCACGATTCCAGATACGCAGTATTTT.